The 25 T cell receptor beta chains below come from one sample, sequenced in a study of cytomegalovirus exposure and HLA in healthy donors. Both 60 Vbeta primers and 13 Jbeta primers went into the PCR. The assay was immunoSEQ multiplex PCR, and TCRdb's table has in-frame clones only and misses some. The table includes about 110,000 clones, under 70% detected once. The sample was PBMCs. The source is a man between 18 and 35 years old in good health and CMV-seropositive.

This chain links TRBV30 with TRBJ1-5; 7 nucleotides match TRBD1. Germline V gene lookup returns CDR1 GTSNPN and CDR2 SVGIG (reference sequence). The CDR3 sequence is 15 residues long. J gave up 11 bases and V 3 bases, and 16 bases lay outside the gene matches. In DNA form, the CDR3 reads TGTGCCTGGAGGCCCGGACAGGCCAATCTCCCCGCCCAGCATTTT. Translated, it gives CAWRPGQANLPAQHF. Together with reference TRBV30 and TRBJ1-5, the CDR3 gives the full variable domain: SQTIHQWPATLVQPVGSPLSLECTVEGTSNPNLYWYRQAAGRGLQLLFYSVGIGQISSEVPQNLSASRPQDRQFILSSKKLLLSDSGFYLCAWRPGQANLPAQHFGDGTRLSIL.

J is TRBJ1-1 and V is TRBV6-5; 9 nucleotides match TRBD1. Germline V lookup: CDR1 MNHEY, CDR2 SVGAGI. This CDR3 is 15 amino acids long. J was trimmed by 5 bases and V by 2 bases; bases with no gene match: 6. The CDR3 bases are TGTGCCAGCAGTTACCGAGGGACAGGGAGGACTGAAGCTTTCTTT. Protein sequence: CASSYRGTGRTEAFF.

The V and J genes are TRBV5-1 and TRBJ1-1, with 8 bases lining up with TRBD1. Germline CDR1 reads SGHRS; CDR2 reads YFSETQ. CDR3 length: 14 amino acids. Trimming removed 3 bases from V and 0 bases from J; junction bases left unmatched: 1. Here the CDR3 reads CASSWTGLNTEAFF. CDR3 coding DNA: TGCGCCAGCAGCTGGACAGGGTTGAACACTGAAGCTTTCTTT.

V gene TRBV18 combines with J gene TRBJ1-1; D might be TRBD1 (5 bases). The CDR3 sequence is 13 residues long. The V gene lost 4 bases and the J gene lost 3 bases, with 9 bases spanning the gap. CDR1 and CDR2 from the germline V gene are KGHSH and LQKENI. CDR3 DNA sequence: TGTGCCAGCTCACAGGGAGGGGACACTGAAGCTTTCTTT. This codes for CASSQGGDTEAFF.

The rearrangement joins TRBV4-1 to TRBJ2-7; no firm D call. The V end was cut by 0 bases, the J end by 2 bases, with 8 bases between. The CDR3 consists of 14 residues. Germline CDR1 reads MGHRA; CDR2 reads YSYEKL. CDR3 in amino acids: CASSQDTTTYEQYF. CDR3 nucleotide sequence: TGCGCCAGCAGCCAAGATACAACAACCTACGAGCAGTACTTC.

The chain has TRBV5-1 and TRBJ2-1; D is perhaps TRBD2 (6 bases). This CDR3 has 13 residues. Germline V gene data show CDR1 as SGHRS and CDR2 as YFSETQ. The V end lost 3 bases, the J end lost 6 bases, and 10 bases lay between the germline ends. CDR3 nucleotides: TGCGCCAGCAGCTCCGGAGGGGTCAATGAGCAGTTCTTC. Amino acid sequence: CASSSGGVNEQFF.

This CDR3 reads CAWSHFENSPLHF. The CDR3 DNA reads as TGTGCCTGGAGTCACTTTGAGAATTCACCCCTCCACTTT. The chain recombines TRBV30 with TRBJ1-6; D gene unclear. Trimming took off 2 bases at V and 7 bases at J, with 9 bases between the two ends. CDR3 length equals 13 residues. Germline V CDR1 and CDR2: GTSNPN, SVGIG (reference sequence).

V is TRBV7-9 and J is TRBJ1-1; no clear D gene. V was clipped by 10 bases and J by 5 bases, with 17 bases between them. Germline V gene data show CDR1 as SEHNR and CDR2 as FQNEAQ (reference sequence). This CDR3 has 13 residues. CDR3: CATLGVVETEAFF. CDR3 nucleotides: TGTGCCACGCTAGGAGTTGTGGAAACTGAAGCTTTCTTT.

V gene TRBV9 combines with J gene TRBJ2-5, with a tentative D call TRBD1 (7 bases). Trimming removed 0 bases at V and 4 bases at J, with 19 bases between. Germline V CDR1 and CDR2: SGDLS, YYNGEE. This CDR3 is built from 17 residues. The CDR3 region is CASSVGAAAGGSETQYF. CDR3 DNA: TGTGCCAGCAGCGTAGGGGCGGCGGCAGGGGGGTCAGAGACCCAGTACTTC.

This clone was detected only a few times. The DNA for the CDR3 is TGTGCCAGTAGTACCGGACAGGGCTACGAGCAGTACTTC. This translates into CASSTGQGYEQYF. The chain recombines TRBV19 with TRBJ2-7; 8 bases align to TRBD1. The germline gives CDR1 LNHDA, CDR2 SQIVND (reference sequence). V shed 4 bases, J shed 3 bases, and the junction held 2 bases outside the gene matches. The length of the CDR3 is 13 residues. Full variable domain (remainder filled in from reference TRBV19 and TRBJ2-7): DGGITQSPKYLFRKEGQNVTLSCEQNLNHDAMYWYRQDPGQGLRLIYYSQIVNDFQKGDIAEGYSVSREKKESFPLTVTSAQKNPTAFYLCASSTGQGYEQYFGPGTRLTVT.

The chain has TRBV28 and TRBJ2-7; TRBD1 aligns across 12 bases. Per germline, CDR1 MDHEN and CDR2 SYDVKM. The length of the CDR3 is 14 residues. The trim removed 7 bases at V and 7 bases at J, leaving 8 bases unmatched. The DNA for the CDR3 is TGTGCCAGCACCTGGGGGGACAGGGGGCGGGAGCAGTACTTC. Its translation is CASTWGDRGREQYF.

CDR3 region: CASSPPKRGSTDTQYF. CDR3 in DNA: TGTGCCAGCAGCCCCCCCAAGCGGGGGAGCACAGATACGCAGTATTTT. This chain uses TRBV9 with TRBJ2-3, with 8 bases fitting TRBD2. The CDR3 covers 16 residues. From germline, CDR1 is SGDLS and CDR2 YYNGEE. J gave up 0 bases and V 4 bases, and 7 bases lay outside the gene matches. Together with reference TRBV9 and TRBJ2-3, the CDR3 gives the full variable domain: DSGVTQTPKHLITATGQRVTLRCSPRSGDLSVYWYQQSLDQGLQFLIQYYNGEERAKGNILERFSAQQFPDLHSELNLSSLELGDSALYFCASSPPKRGSTDTQYFGPGTRLTVL.

The table lists this clone with a few counts. The chain couples TRBV19 to TRBJ1-5, with D possibly matching TRBD1 (6 bases). Germline values: CDR1 LNHDA, CDR2 SQIVND (reference sequence). V shed 6 bases and J shed 3 bases, with 9 bases lying between them. The CDR3 runs to 13 residues. CDR3 protein: CASSTGFNQPQHF. CDR3 bases: TGTGCCAGTAGCACAGGGTTCAATCAGCCCCAGCATTTT.

With respect to this clone: Additional DNA sequences in this sample encode the identical CDR3. The chain has TRBV19 and TRBJ1-2; D perhaps matches TRBD1 (5 bases). Per germline, CDR1 LNHDA and CDR2 SQIVND (reference sequence). V was trimmed by 4 bases and J by 2 bases, leaving 8 bases between them. The CDR3 covers 13 residues. CDR3 sequence reads: CASSSRANYGYTF. The CDR3 nucleotides are TGTGCCAGTAGTAGCAGGGCCAACTATGGCTACACCTTC.

V gene TRBV2 combines with J gene TRBJ1-1, with D hard to call. Germline V CDR1 and CDR2: SNHLY, FYNNEI. There are 13 residues in the CDR3. Trimming left V 6 bases short and J 4 bases short, with 12 bases between. CDR3 sequence reads: CASRATPGTEAFF. For the CDR3, the DNA is TGTGCCAGCAGAGCAACACCAGGCACTGAAGCTTTCTTT.

V and J are TRBV7-9 and TRBJ2-7, with D possibly matching TRBD1 (6 bases). With 7 bases removed from V and 6 bases from J, the gap between germline ends came to 19 bases. Germline CDR1 SEHNR, CDR2 FQNEAQ (reference sequence). CDR3 length: 14 amino acids. The CDR3 region has the DNA TGTGCCAGCACCCACCGCTATTTGGGGGCCGAGCAGTACTTC. Protein: CASTHRYLGAEQYF. The variable domain in full, with the rest retrieved from reference TRBV7-9 and TRBJ2-7, is DTGVSQNPRHKITKRGQNVTFRCDPISEHNRLYWYRQTLGQGPEFLTYFQNEAQLEKSRLLSDRFSAERPKGSFSTLEIQRTEQGDSAMYLCASTHRYLGAEQYFGPGTRLTVT.

The gene calls are TRBV11-3 and TRBJ2-3; D gene uncertain. The CDR3 covers 14 residues. Germline lookup yields CDR1 SGHNT and CDR2 YENEEA. Trimming stripped 2 bases from V and 0 bases from J, with 6 bases between. CDR3 loop: CASSLPISTDTQYF. The CDR3 region has the DNA TGTGCCAGCAGCTTACCTATTAGCACAGATACGCAGTATTTT.

The chain links TRBV5-6 to TRBJ2-1, with 8 bases matching TRBD2. V shed 3 bases and J 3 bases; nucleotides not matched to a gene: 14. This CDR3 has 18 amino acids. Germline CDR1 is SGHDT and CDR2 is YYEEEE. The DNA of the CDR3 is TGTGCCAGCAGCTGGTTTTCTTCCGGGGGGGCCAACTACAATGAGCAGTTCTTC. This gives the protein CASSWFSSGGANYNEQFF.

This chain joins TRBV28 and TRBJ2-3, with 9 bases aligning to TRBD2. Germline V gene data show CDR1 as MDHEN and CDR2 as SYDVKM. This CDR3 region has 12 residues. Germline trimming cut 4 bases from V and 13 bases from J; bases unmatched to any gene: 6. The CDR3 DNA is TGTGCCAGCAGTTCTCTAGCGGGGCTGGAGTATTTT. Translating it yields CASSSLAGLEYF.

The V call is TRBV30, the J call TRBJ1-1; TRBD1 might be the D (5 bases). The germline V gene has CDR1 GTSNPN and CDR2 SVGIG (reference sequence). The germline V and J ends were trimmed by 3 bases and 7 bases, with 9 bases remaining between them. CDR3 length: 11 amino acids. CDR3 DNA sequence: TGTGCCTGGAGCCAGACAGTTGAAGCTTTCTTT. This translates into CAWSQTVEAFF.

This rearrangement joins TRBV7-8 to TRBJ1-6; D gene unclear. Trimming removed 2 bases from V and 7 bases from J, with 6 bases in between. Germline V lookup: CDR1 SGHVS, CDR2 FQNEAQ. The CDR3 runs 13 residues. The CDR3 bases are TGTGCCAGCAGCTTACGGGAGAATTCACCCCTCCACTTT. Protein product: CASSLRENSPLHF. The full variable domain, in which reference TRBV7-8 and TRBJ1-6 provide the parts outside the CDR3, is GAGVSQSPRYKVAKRGQDVALRCDPISGHVSLFWYQQALGQGPEFLTYFQNEAQLDKSGLPSDRFFAERPEGSVSTLKIQRTQQEDSAVYLCASSLRENSPLHFGNGTRLTVT.

The chain combines TRBV15 with TRBJ2-1; 8 bases map to TRBD2. V lost 0 bases to trimming and J lost 5 bases; unmatched junction nucleotides: 3. The CDR3 has 15 residues. Germline assignment: CDR1 LNHNV and CDR2 YYDKDF (reference sequence). CDR3 sequence (DNA): TGTGCCACCAGCAGAGATGGGCGGGGGGACAATGAGCAGTTCTTC. This gives the protein CATSRDGRGDNEQFF.

V is TRBV11-3 and J is TRBJ2-2, with 9 bases matching TRBD2. Germline CDR1 reads SGHNT; CDR2 reads YENEEA. The CDR3 loop spans 15 amino acids. V lost 5 bases to trimming and J lost 4 bases; unmatched junction nucleotides: 5. CDR3 in DNA: TGTGCCAGCAGCATTAGCGGGGGCATCACCGGGGAGCTGTTTTTT. Amino acid sequence: CASSISGGITGELFF. The whole variable domain, filled in from reference TRBV11-3 and TRBJ2-2, reads EAGVVQSPRYKIIEKKQPVAFWCNPISGHNTLYWYLQNLGQGPELLIRYENEEAVDDSQLPKDRFSAERLKGVDSTLKIQPAELGDSAVYLCASSISGGITGELFFGEGSRLTVL.

This clone was recorded a few times. The genes are TRBV2 and TRBJ1-5, with TRBD1 identical over 9 bases. CDR3 length equals 15 residues. Germline trimming cut 4 bases from V and 7 bases from J; bases unmatched to any gene: 8. Looked up from germline, CDR1 is SNHLY and CDR2 is FYNNEI. Here the CDR3 DNA reads TGTGCCAGCAGTGTTACAGGGGGCGCTGGACAGCCCCAGCATTTT. Translating it yields CASSVTGGAGQPQHF.

The chain combines TRBV5-6 with TRBJ1-2; D is uncertain. Germline V gene sequence: CDR1 SGHDT, CDR2 YYEEEE. V lost 1 base and J lost 7, with 14 bases in between. The CDR3 consists of 14 residues. CDR3 nucleotides: TGTGCCAGCAGCTTGTTTGTGGGAGGAGGTGGCTACACCTTC. It translates to CASSLFVGGGGYTF.